The next 30 T cell receptor beta chains were all read from a single sample in a study of tumor-infiltrating lymphocytes in primary liver carcinoma. With a constant-region primer, TCR beta cDNA was made from around 520 ng of total RNA. Three rounds of nested multiplex PCR with slightly modified ARM-PCR produced TCR beta libraries. TRBV1-TRBV30 forward primers paired with a C-beta reverse primer were used in the first two PCR rounds, which ran roughly 9 cycles each. TCRdb ran MiXCR on the multiplex PCR reads and lists one entry per CDR3 protein. The sample yields fewer than 110,000 distinct CDR3 sequences, approximately 70% seen once. Without any cell sorting, roughly 20-30 mg of bulk tissue yielded co-extracted RNA and DNA. Sequencing input: liver tumor tissue from sampling region 2. The subset denotes: tumor region T2, inferior pole. Receptor source: a woman aged 60-75 years with primary liver carcinoma and hepatitis B virus infection.

Points on this clonotype: One base away lies a much larger clone, so this may be a sequencing read error. This chain uses TRBV5-6 with TRBJ2-5; possible D gene TRBD2, 6 bases. The CDR3 sequence is 15 residues long. CDR1 and CDR2 from the germline V gene are SGHDT and YYEEEE. CDR3 sequence: CTSSLWEDPRETQYF. CDR3 coding DNA: TGTACCAGCAGCTTATGGGAGGACCCTAGGGAGACCCAGTACTTC.

Of note for this clonotype: A read error may account for a junction end that differs from germline. V usage is TRBV5-1 and J usage is TRBJ2-1; D is tentatively TRBD1 or TRBD2 (8 bases each). Germline V CDR1 and CDR2: SGHRS, YFSETQ. The CDR3 consists of 20 residues. The CDR3 nucleotides are TGCGCTAGCAGCCCCCTGGCGGACAGGGCAGGGACTAGTGGGCAGCGTGAGCAGTTCTTC. Its translation is CASSPLADRAGTSGQREQFF.

A remark on this clonotype: Its ends do not fully match the called genes, so a read error is possible. The chain uses TRBV20-1 and TRBJ2-7, with TRBD1 identical over 10 bases. Germline values: CDR1 DFQATT, CDR2 SNEGSKA (reference sequence). This CDR3 contains 14 residues. The CDR3 nucleotides are TGCAGTGCTATTTCCGGGACAGGGGTTCACGAGCTGTACTTC. Encoded protein: CSAISGTGVHELYF.

The chain links TRBV3-1 to TRBJ2-3; D tentatively reads TRBD1 or TRBD2 (5 bases each). Germline assignment: CDR1 LGHDT and CDR2 YNNKEL (reference sequence). V dropped 5 bases and J dropped 15 bases, with 21 bases sitting between them. The CDR3 spans 13 residues. Here the CDR3 reads CASSETGTLRFYF. The CDR3 bases are TGTGCCAGCAGCGAGACCGGGACCTTGAGGTTTTATTTT.

This chain links TRBV6-6 with TRBJ1-5, with D perhaps TRBD1 (5 bases). The CDR3 is 15 amino acids. The V end was cut by 9 bases, the J end by 2 bases, with 17 bases between. Germline V lookup: CDR1 MNHNY, CDR2 SVGAGI (reference sequence). CDR3 in amino acids: CARSRGQGGNQPQHF. In DNA, the CDR3 is TGTGCCAGGAGCCGTGGACAAGGGGGCAATCAGCCCCAGCATTTT.

Of note for this clonotype: A junction boundary mismatches the germline segment, possibly from a read error. The J gene is TRBJ2-7, the V gene TRBV11-3; 9 bases map to TRBD1. Germline CDR1 is SGHNT and CDR2 is YENEEA. This CDR3 region has 15 residues. The CDR3 region has the DNA TGTGCGAGCAGCTTAGAGACAGGGGGTTCCCTCGAGCAGTACTTC. Amino acids: CASSLETGGSLEQYF.

With respect to this clonotype: Germline is not matched at one junction end, which may reflect a read error. J is TRBJ1-2 and V is TRBV6-1; D uncertain. Per germline, CDR1 MNHNS and CDR2 SASEGT. CDR3 length equals 15 residues. The DNA for the CDR3 is TGTGCCAGCAGTGAAGTCGGAAAGGAGATTTATGACTACACCTTC. This encodes CASSEVGKEIYDYTF.

This clonotype has a count of ten or more. The genes are TRBV10-3 and TRBJ2-7, with TRBD2 matching over 8 bases. Germline V CDR1 and CDR2: ENHRY, SYGVKD. V lost 6 bases, J lost 2 bases, and 3 bases stayed unmatched. CDR3 length: 13 amino acids. CDR3 loop: CAIRETSAYEQYF. CDR3 coding DNA: TGTGCCATCAGAGAGACTAGCGCCTACGAGCAGTACTTC.

Worth noting for this clonotype: Germline and junction disagree at one end, which may indicate a read error. The chain employs TRBV29-1 and TRBJ2-7, with D maybe TRBD1 (6 bases). This CDR3 is built from 13 residues. CDR1 and CDR2 from the germline V gene are SQVTM and ANQGSEA. This CDR3 is CSVEWQGTGERYF. Written as DNA, the CDR3 is TGCAGCGTTGAGTGGCAGGGGACCGGCGAGCGGTACTTC.

With respect to this clonotype: A clone one base away is much larger, so this may be a read error. The J gene is TRBJ1-1, the V gene TRBV7-8; no reliable D call. Germline V CDR1 and CDR2: SGHVS, FQNEAQ. V lost 1 base, J lost 5 bases, and 8 bases lay in between. This CDR3 spans 13 amino acids. The CDR3 region has the DNA TGTGCCAGCAGCTTAGAGCAACTGACTGAAGCTTTCTTT. This gives the protein CASSLEQLTEAFF.

With regard to this clonotype: At one boundary the junction diverges from the germline segment, which might be a read error. For the CDR3, the DNA is TGTGCCAGCAGTTCTGTGGGGGAGAACGAGCAGTATTTC. This gives the protein CASSSVGENEQYF. The chain uses TRBV12-3 or TRBV12-4 and TRBJ2-7; either TRBD1 or TRBD2 may supply D (5 bases each). CDR3 length: 13 amino acids.

The chain links TRBV10-3 to TRBJ2-1; 12 nucleotides line up with TRBD2. The J segment lost 6 bases and the V segment lost 5 bases, leaving 5 bases of the junction unmatched. The germline CDR1 and CDR2 sequences are ENHRY and SYGVKD. The CDR3 spans 15 residues. The CDR3 is CAISQLAGGSNEQFF. In nucleotides, the CDR3 is TGTGCCATCAGTCAACTAGCGGGAGGATCCAATGAGCAGTTCTTC.

The V and J genes are TRBV6-6 and TRBJ2-1, with 9 nucleotides matching TRBD2. Per the germline V gene, CDR1 is MNHNY and CDR2 is SVGAGI (reference sequence). V lost 6 bases and J lost 13; bases outside the gene matches: 10. This CDR3 has 13 residues. The CDR3 protein is CASSGGRGETQFF. The CDR3 DNA reads TGTGCCAGCAGCGGCGGGAGGGGGGAGACTCAGTTCTTC.

Remarks on this clonotype: One end of the junction is discordant with germline, which a read error may explain. The chain's CDR3 is CASRPTEATNGKLFF. As DNA, the CDR3 is TGTGCCAGCAGACCGACTGAAGCAACTAATGGAAAACTGTTTTTT. The V gene is TRBV6-1, the J gene TRBJ1-4; no firm D call. The CDR3 has 15 residues. Germline CDR1 reads MNHNS; CDR2 reads SASEGT.

This clonotype appeared once. One end of the junction varies from germline; a read error may be responsible. The V and J genes are TRBV4-1 and TRBJ1-1; tentatively, D is TRBD1 (5 bases). CDR1 and CDR2 from the germline V gene are MGHRA and YSYEKL. The CDR3 spans 16 residues. The CDR3 sequence is CVSSQDKYRMNTEAFF. Written as DNA, the CDR3 is TGCGTCAGCAGCCAAGATAAGTACAGGATGAATACTGAGGCTTTCTTT.

A remark on this clonotype: Relative to the germline gene, one junction end is altered; a read error may explain this. The chain joins TRBV28 to TRBJ1-1, with 8 bases that match TRBD1. Germline V CDR1 and CDR2: MDHEN, SYDVKM. The CDR3 is made up of 16 amino acids. The DNA of the CDR3 is TGTGCCAGCAGTTTGGGCAGGGGGCCCTCGCGCACTGAAGCTCTCTTT. Translating it yields CASSLGRGPSRTEALF.

This clonotype was seen only a few times. At one end the junction does not follow the germline gene, possibly because of a read error. The CDR3 region is CASSLEGAYQSQHF. The CDR3 DNA reads as TGTGCCAGCAGCTTAGAGGGTGCCTATCAGTCCCAGCATTTT. The chain links TRBV7-9 to TRBJ1-5, with D unclear. This CDR3 is 14 amino acids long. Looked up from germline, CDR1 is SEHNR and CDR2 is FQNEAQ (reference sequence). The variable domain in full, with the rest retrieved from reference TRBV7-9 and TRBJ1-5, is DTGVSQNPRHKITKRGQNVTFRCDPISEHNRLYWYRQTLGQGPEFLTYFQNEAQLEKSRLLSDRFSAERPKGSFSTLEIQRTEQGDSAMYLCASSLEGAYQSQHFGDGTRLSIL.

A word on this clonotype: The final CDR3 position lacks the conserved phenylalanine or tryptophan, pointing to a likely read error. The chain couples TRBV6-1 to TRBJ2-1; D possibly corresponds to TRBD2 (5 bases). Looked up from germline, CDR1 is MNHNS and CDR2 is SASEGT. This CDR3 has 13 residues. V gave up 10 bases and J gave up 11 bases, with 21 bases separating them. This CDR3 reads CATIGLAVTQQFS. CDR3 DNA sequence: TGTGCCACAATTGGGCTAGCAGTAACCCAGCAGTTCTCC.

This clonotype was observed many times. The CDR3 DNA reads TGCGCCAGCAGCCCCCAGCGGGCAGGGAGCACCGGGGAGCTGTTTTTT. As protein: CASSPQRAGSTGELFF. V and J are TRBV5-1 and TRBJ2-2, with D maybe TRBD2 (6 bases). The V end lost 4 bases, the J end lost 4 bases, and 17 bases lay between the germline ends. Germline assignment: CDR1 SGHRS and CDR2 YFSETQ. This CDR3 has 16 residues.

This rearrangement joins TRBV11-1 to TRBJ2-1; 10 nucleotides match TRBD2. Germline V lookup: CDR1 SGHAT, CDR2 FQDESV (reference sequence). V was pared by 2 bases and J by 7 bases, with 14 bases of the junction left unmatched. This CDR3 contains 18 residues. The CDR3 spells CASSLSPVSGRFGNEQFF. For the CDR3, the DNA is TGTGCCAGCAGCTTAAGTCCGGTTAGCGGGAGGTTCGGTAATGAGCAGTTCTTC. Supplemented by reference TRBV11-1 and TRBJ2-1, the full variable domain reads EAEVAQSPRYKITEKSQAVAFWCDPISGHATLYWYRQILGQGPELLVQFQDESVVDDSQLPKDRFSAERLKGVDSTLKIQPAELGDSAMYLCASSLSPVSGRFGNEQFFGPGTRLTVL.

As to this clonotype: The junction differs from germline at one of its ends, possibly a read error. The chain has TRBV12-3 or TRBV12-4 and TRBJ1-5; D call uncertain. The CDR3 length is 14 residues. The CDR3 bases are TGTGCCAGCAGACCTGACGGGGAAAATCATCCCCAGCATTTT. Translating it yields CASRPDGENHPQHF.

This clonotype was found many times. The rearrangement links TRBV4-2 to TRBJ2-7; D perhaps matches TRBD1 (5 bases). CDR1 and CDR2 (germline): LGHNA, YNFKEQ. CDR3 length: 15 residues. V lost 0 bases and J lost 2, with 11 bases in between. Written as DNA, the CDR3 is TGTGCCAGCAGCCAAGATCCAGGCAGGGCCTACGAGCAGTACTTC. It codes for CASSQDPGRAYEQYF.

Of note for this clonotype: A much bigger clone sits one base away, suggesting this may be a read error. The CDR3 region has the DNA TGTGCCAGCAGCACATCGACAGGCAGCTATGGCTACACCTTC. Encoded protein: CASSTSTGSYGYTF. This chain connects TRBV7-9 to TRBJ1-2; possible D gene TRBD1, 6 bases. CDR3 size: 14 residues. V lost 5 bases and J 4 bases, leaving 14 bases between the germline ends. The germline V gene encodes CDR1 SEHNR and CDR2 FQNEAQ (reference sequence).

With regard to this clonotype: The junction and the germline gene differ at one end; a read error may be behind it. The chain has TRBV12-3 or TRBV12-4 and TRBJ2-6; 9 nucleotides match TRBD1. The CDR3 length is 17 residues. The CDR3 protein is CASSTRQGGSGANILTF. Here the CDR3 DNA reads TGTGCCAGCAGTACTCGACAGGGGGGGTCTGGGGCCAACATCCTGACTTTC.

About this clonotype itself: A read error may produce the germline difference seen at one junction end. The chain couples TRBV29-1 to TRBJ2-5; 7 bases map to TRBD1. The CDR3 is 15 amino acids. CDR1 and CDR2 from the germline V gene are SQVTM and ANQGSEA. CDR3 in amino acids: CNVEGGTGEQESQYF. CDR3 bases: TGCAACGTTGAAGGGGGCACAGGGGAACAAGAGTCCCAGTACTTC.

To note about this clonotype: Mismatch with germline at one junction end may stem from a read error. The gene calls are TRBV12-3 or TRBV12-4 and TRBJ2-1; D ambiguous. CDR3 size: 11 residues. The CDR3 nucleotides read TGTGCCAACAGTGCGACCCATGAGCAATTCTTC. Translation gives CANSATHEQFF.

Of note for this clonotype: In this CDR3 the conserved last residue, phenylalanine or tryptophan, is missing, so a read error is likely. This sequence joins TRBV10-2 and TRBJ2-7; TRBD1 matches 7 bases. The V gene end was trimmed by 10 bases and the J gene end by 6 bases; junction bases not matched to a gene: 6. The germline CDR1 and CDR2 sequences are WSHSY and SAAADI. The CDR3 consists of 11 residues. CDR3 bases: TGCGCCACATACAGGGGTAGCGAGCAGTACTTA. Translation: CATYRGSEQYL.

The chain employs TRBV7-9 and TRBJ2-5; D perhaps matches TRBD1 (6 bases). The CDR3 is 18 amino acids. Per the germline V gene, CDR1 is SEHNR and CDR2 is FQNEAQ (reference sequence). V lost 0 bases and J lost 5, with 22 bases in between. CDR3 DNA: TGTGCCAGCAGCTTAGCGATTTCGGGACATGGGGCATGGGAGACCCAGTACTTC. It is translated as CASSLAISGHGAWETQYF. Variable domain in full (rest from reference TRBV7-9 and TRBJ2-5): DTGVSQNPRHKITKRGQNVTFRCDPISEHNRLYWYRQTLGQGPEFLTYFQNEAQLEKSRLLSDRFSAERPKGSFSTLEIQRTEQGDSAMYLCASSLAISGHGAWETQYFGPGTRLLVL.

This chain joins TRBV29-1 and TRBJ2-1; 8 nucleotides agree with TRBD2. In germline, CDR1 is SQVTM, CDR2 ANQGSEA. The CDR3 has 14 residues. The CDR3 reads CIVAGTREHDEQFF. The CDR3 DNA sequence: TGCATCGTCGCCGGGACTAGAGAACATGATGAGCAGTTCTTC.

As regards this clonotype: A much larger clone sits a single nucleotide away, making a read error possible. The rearrangement uses TRBV28 and TRBJ2-3; D perhaps matches TRBD2 (6 bases). The CDR3 extends over 15 amino acids. Looked up from germline, CDR1 is MDHEN and CDR2 is SYDVKM. The CDR3 loop is CASSFGGFSTDMQYF. CDR3 nucleotide sequence: TGTGCCAGCAGTTTTGGGGGGTTCAGCACAGATATGCAGTATTTT.